Listed below are T cell receptor beta chains from one sample, sequenced in a study of CD8+CD57+ T cells in acquired aplastic anemia. TCRdb fed the reads into MiXCR, producing one record per CDR3 protein. This sample has about 220,000 distinct CDR3 sequences; around 32% occur once, and the top ten carry around 1.1%. The sequenced sample was sorted CD4+, CD8+, or CD8+CD57+ T cells (not recorded which) from PBMCs. The receptors shown here come from a human donor in good health, serving as a control. CDR3s leave out the opening cysteine and the closing phenylalanine or tryptophan. D genes are given only for firm matches.

v_call d_call cdr3_aa
TRBV7-6 - ASSLVTNEQF
TRBV5-1 - ASRQDKNTEAF
TRBV4-1 TRBD1 ASSHNTGGTEAF
TRBV18 - ASSPDRAIGNTIY
TRBV20-1 - SARRRGGYT
TRBV4-2 TRBD2 ASSQTGTSGNTQY
TRBV19 TRBD2 ASSRLAGVVTQY
TRBV2 - ASSGGAAEAF
TRBV6-1 TRBD2 ASSASPSGNTGELF
TRBV3-1 - ASSHLGGQETQY
TRBV11-3 TRBD1 ASSLDRGRSGELF
TRBV12-3/TRBV12-4 - ASSWGGGSNQPQH
TRBV7-2 - ASSMRAPGELF
TRBV7-2 - ASSLGNEQY
TRBV11-1 TRBD1 ASSEGLSGTGAYEQY
TRBV5-1 - ASSLDGPSLNTEAF
TRBV5-1 - ASSLGTTLYSNQSQH
TRBV2 - ASSEVEGDWGYT
TRBV19 - ASRPSLGATYEQY
TRBV29-1 - SVVRDSGGSYEQY
TRBV29-1 TRBD2 SVKGLAGGDEQY
TRBV25-1 TRBD1 ASSKGQGHYEQY
TRBV9 - APGVGVETQY
TRBV2 TRBD1 ASRGQGFTEAF
TRBV6-4 - ASSASGFSSYNEQF
TRBV7-6 - ASSFSGGTEQY